This T cell receptor (beta chain) comes out of a study of T cells after yellow fever vaccination. Overall study: The authors prepared low-cell-number fractions using SMART-Seq v4 Ultra Low Input.

A 5'RACE template-switching step, the method used to make TCR cDNA, added a universal primer site and UMIs. From the 5' RACE reads, TCRdb called clonotypes with MiXCR, one entry per CDR3 protein. Of fewer than 350,000 distinct CDR3 sequences listed, approximately 9% were seen once; the top ten hold 18%. The CDR3 length is 13 residues. The V gene lost 4 bases and the J gene lost 3 bases, with 10 bases spanning the gap. Germline CDR1 is SGHNT and CDR2 is YYREEE (reference sequence). This clonotype turned up a few times. Its antigen is as yet unknown. Overall study results and limits: Some clonotypes, a small share, were shared between CD4 and CD8 compartments. A secondary response was less intense yet reached its peak sooner, at day 5 versus 15.

The V gene is TRBV5-4, the J gene TRBJ1-2, with D possibly matching TRBD1 (5 bases). The sequencing here drew on PBMCs, taken on the day of the first yellow fever vaccination. The sequence was collected from a man aged 18 to 30 who received the YFV17D yellow fever vaccine. DNA for the CDR3: TGTGCCAGCAGCGGAGGGGACTACTATGGCTACACCTTC. Translated, it gives CASSGGDYYGYTF.